These 2 T cell receptor beta chains came from one sample sequenced in a study of cytomegalovirus exposure and HLA in healthy donors. Vbeta (60) and Jbeta (13) primers were used in the PCR. Generated by immunoSEQ multiplex PCR, the TCRdb table keeps only in-frame clones and is missing some. The specimen's table records some 48,000 clones. Sequenced: PBMCs. These receptors were obtained from a man aged 35-49 years in good health and CMV-seropositive.

The rearrangement uses TRBV12-5 and TRBJ1-5, with unresolved D. Trimming left V 0 bases short and J 9 bases short, with 12 bases between. The CDR3 contains 14 residues. The germline V gene has CDR1 LGHNT and CDR2 FRNRAP. The CDR3, as DNA: TGTGCTAGTGGTTTGGTACCACCAGGTCCGCCCCAGCATTTT. Protein sequence: CASGLVPPGPPQHF.

The chain has TRBV28 and TRBJ2-7; TRBD2 agrees at 10 bases. This CDR3 is built from 14 residues. The germline gives CDR1 MDHEN, CDR2 SYDVKM. The V segment lost 6 bases and the J segment 3 bases; nucleotides outside the gene matches: 5. The CDR3 sequence is CASRSGTSVYEQYF. For the CDR3, the DNA is TGTGCCAGCAGGTCCGGGACTAGCGTCTACGAGCAGTACTTC.